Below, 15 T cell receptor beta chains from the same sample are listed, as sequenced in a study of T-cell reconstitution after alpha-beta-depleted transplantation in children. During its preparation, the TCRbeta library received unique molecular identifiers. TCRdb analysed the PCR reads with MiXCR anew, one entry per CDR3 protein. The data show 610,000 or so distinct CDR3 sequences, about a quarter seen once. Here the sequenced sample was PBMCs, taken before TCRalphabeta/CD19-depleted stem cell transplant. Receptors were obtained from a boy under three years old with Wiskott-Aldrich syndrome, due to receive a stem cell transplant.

The CDR3 DNA reads TGTGCCAGCAGCCCTAGCGTCACGATGGGGGAGACCCAGTACTTC. Encoded protein: CASSPSVTMGETQYF. This chain joins TRBV4-2 and TRBJ2-5, with D possibly matching TRBD2 (6 bases). V lost 4 bases and J lost 5, with 17 bases in between. The CDR3 runs to 15 residues. The germline CDR1 and CDR2 sequences are LGHNA and YNFKEQ.

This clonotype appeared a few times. CDR3 region: CSVGTNGFQETQYF. DNA of the CDR3: TGCAGCGTTGGGACTAATGGCTTCCAAGAGACCCAGTACTTC. The chain recombines TRBV29-1 with TRBJ2-5; tentative D call: TRBD2 (6 bases). The CDR3 spans 14 residues. Germline V CDR1 and CDR2: SQVTM, ANQGSEA. The V and J ends lost 4 bases and 1 base respectively, with 13 bases between them.

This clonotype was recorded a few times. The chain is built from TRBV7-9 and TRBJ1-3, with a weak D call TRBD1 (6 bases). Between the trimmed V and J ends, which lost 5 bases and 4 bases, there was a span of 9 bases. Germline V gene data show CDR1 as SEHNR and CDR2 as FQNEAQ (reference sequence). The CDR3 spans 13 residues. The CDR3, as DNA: TGTGCCAGCAGCGCCGACAGGGGAAACACCATATATTTT. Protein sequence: CASSADRGNTIYF.

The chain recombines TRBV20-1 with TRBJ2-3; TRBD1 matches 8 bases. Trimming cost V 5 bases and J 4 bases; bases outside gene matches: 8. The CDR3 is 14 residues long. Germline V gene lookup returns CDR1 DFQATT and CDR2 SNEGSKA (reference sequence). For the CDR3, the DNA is TGCAGTGCTTCGCGGACAGGGCTAGCAGATACGCAGTATTTT. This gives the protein CSASRTGLADTQYF.

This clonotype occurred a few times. The CDR3 loop reads CQVREMNTEAFF. CDR3 DNA: TGCCAAGTACGGGAGATGAACACTGAAGCTTTCTTT. The chain carries TRBV29-1 and TRBJ1-1; unclear D gene. The germline V gene has CDR1 SQVTM and CDR2 ANQGSEA. This CDR3 has 12 residues.

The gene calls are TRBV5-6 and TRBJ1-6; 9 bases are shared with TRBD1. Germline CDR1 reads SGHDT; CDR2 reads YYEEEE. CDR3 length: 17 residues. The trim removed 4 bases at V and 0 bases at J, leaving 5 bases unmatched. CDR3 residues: CASSEGTGSSYNSPLHF. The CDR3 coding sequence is TGTGCCAGCAGCGAGGGGACAGGGAGCTCCTATAATTCACCCCTCCACTTT.

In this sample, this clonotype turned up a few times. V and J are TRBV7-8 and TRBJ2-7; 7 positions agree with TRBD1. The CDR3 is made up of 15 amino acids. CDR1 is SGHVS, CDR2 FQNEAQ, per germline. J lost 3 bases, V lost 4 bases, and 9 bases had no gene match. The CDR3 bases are TGTGCCAGCAGCTCCTCGACAGGGTTTGGCTACGAGCAGTACTTC. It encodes CASSSSTGFGYEQYF.

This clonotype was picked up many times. In DNA, the CDR3 is TGCAGTTTCCGGGACAGCTCCTACGAGCAGTACTTC. Its translation: CSFRDSSYEQYF. V and J are TRBV20-1 and TRBJ2-7; 7 bases align to TRBD1. The length of the CDR3 is 12 residues. Germline V gene sequence: CDR1 DFQATT, CDR2 SNEGSKA (reference sequence). The junction had 4 bases not matched to a gene; V was cut back by 8 bases and J by 0 bases.

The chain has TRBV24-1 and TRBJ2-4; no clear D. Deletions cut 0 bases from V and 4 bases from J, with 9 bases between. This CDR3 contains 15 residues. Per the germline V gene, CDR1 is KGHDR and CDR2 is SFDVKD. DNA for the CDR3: TGTGCCACCAGTGATTTGACCCAGGAGAAAAACATTCAGTACTTC. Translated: CATSDLTQEKNIQYF.

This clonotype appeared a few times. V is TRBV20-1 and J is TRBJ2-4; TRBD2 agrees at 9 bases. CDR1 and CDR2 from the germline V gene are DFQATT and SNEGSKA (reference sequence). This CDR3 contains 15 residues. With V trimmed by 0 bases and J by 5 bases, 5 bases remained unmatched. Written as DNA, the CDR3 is TGCAGTGCTAGAGATCTTAGCGGGAGCGAAAACATTCAGTACTTC. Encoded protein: CSARDLSGSENIQYF.

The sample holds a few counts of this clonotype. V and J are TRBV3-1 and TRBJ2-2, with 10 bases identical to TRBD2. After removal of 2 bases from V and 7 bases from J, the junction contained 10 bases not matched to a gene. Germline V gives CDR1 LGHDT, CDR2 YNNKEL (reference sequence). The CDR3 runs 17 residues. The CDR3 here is CASSQRLAGEIGGELFF. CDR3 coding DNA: TGTGCCAGCAGCCAACGGCTAGCGGGAGAAATTGGCGGGGAGCTGTTTTTT.

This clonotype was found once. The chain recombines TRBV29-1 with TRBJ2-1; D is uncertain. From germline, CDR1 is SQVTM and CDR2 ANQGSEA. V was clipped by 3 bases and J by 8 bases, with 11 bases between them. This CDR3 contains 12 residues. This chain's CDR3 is CSVDTTVDEQFF. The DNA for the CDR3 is TGCAGCGTTGATACTACGGTCGATGAGCAGTTCTTC.

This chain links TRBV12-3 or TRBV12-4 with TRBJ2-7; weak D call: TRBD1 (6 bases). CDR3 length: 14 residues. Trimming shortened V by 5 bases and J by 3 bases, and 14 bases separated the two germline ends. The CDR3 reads CASSRLQGRYEQYF. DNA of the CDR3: TGTGCCAGCAGTCGACTACAGGGCCGCTACGAGCAGTACTTC.

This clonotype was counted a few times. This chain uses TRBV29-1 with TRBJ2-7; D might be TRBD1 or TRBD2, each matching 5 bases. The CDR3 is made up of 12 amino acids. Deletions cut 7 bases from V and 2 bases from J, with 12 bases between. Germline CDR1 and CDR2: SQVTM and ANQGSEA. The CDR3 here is CSARGTAYEQYF. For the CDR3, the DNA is TGCAGCGCCCGAGGGACGGCCTACGAGCAGTACTTC.

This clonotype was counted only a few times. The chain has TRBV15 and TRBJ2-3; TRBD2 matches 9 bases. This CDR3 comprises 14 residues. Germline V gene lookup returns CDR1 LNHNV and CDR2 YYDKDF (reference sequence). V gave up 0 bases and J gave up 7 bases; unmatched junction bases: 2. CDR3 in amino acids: CATSRDSGSYTQYF. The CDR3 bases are TGTGCCACCAGCAGAGATAGCGGGAGTTATACGCAGTATTTT.